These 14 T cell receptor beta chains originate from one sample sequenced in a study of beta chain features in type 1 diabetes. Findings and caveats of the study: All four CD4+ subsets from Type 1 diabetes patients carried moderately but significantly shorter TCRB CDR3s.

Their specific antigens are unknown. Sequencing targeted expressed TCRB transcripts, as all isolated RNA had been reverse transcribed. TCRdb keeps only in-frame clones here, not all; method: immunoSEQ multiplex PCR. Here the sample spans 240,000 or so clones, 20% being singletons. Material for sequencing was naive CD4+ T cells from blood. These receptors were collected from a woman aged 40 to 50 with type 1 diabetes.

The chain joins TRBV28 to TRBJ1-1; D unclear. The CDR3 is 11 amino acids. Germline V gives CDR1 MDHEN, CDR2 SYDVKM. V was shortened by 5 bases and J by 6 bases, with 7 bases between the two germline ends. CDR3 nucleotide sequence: TGTGCCAGCAGTCTTACAGCTGAAGCTTTCTTT. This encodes CASSLTAEAFF.

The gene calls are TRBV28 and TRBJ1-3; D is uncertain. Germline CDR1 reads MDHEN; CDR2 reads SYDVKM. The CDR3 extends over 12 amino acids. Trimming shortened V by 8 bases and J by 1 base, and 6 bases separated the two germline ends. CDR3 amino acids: CASGDSGNTIYF. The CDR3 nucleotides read TGTGCCAGCGGAGATTCTGGAAACACCATATATTTT. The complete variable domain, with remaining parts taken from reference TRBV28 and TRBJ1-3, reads DVKVTQSSRYLVKRTGEKVFLECVQDMDHENMFWYRQDPGLGLRLIYFSYDVKMKEKGDIPEGYSVSREKKERFSLILESASTNQTSMYLCASGDSGNTIYFGEGSWLTVV.

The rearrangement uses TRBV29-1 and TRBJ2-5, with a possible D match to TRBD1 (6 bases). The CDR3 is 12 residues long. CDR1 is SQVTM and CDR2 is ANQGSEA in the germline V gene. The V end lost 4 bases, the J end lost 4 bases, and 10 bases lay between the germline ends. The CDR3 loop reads CSVGQGPETQYF. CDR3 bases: TGCAGCGTTGGGCAGGGGCCAGAGACCCAGTACTTC.

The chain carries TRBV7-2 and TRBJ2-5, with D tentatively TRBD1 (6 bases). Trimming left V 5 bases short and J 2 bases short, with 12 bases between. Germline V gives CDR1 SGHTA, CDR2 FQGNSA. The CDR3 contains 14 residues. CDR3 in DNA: TGTGCCAGCAGCCCGGGGACATGGCAAGAGACCCAGTACTTC. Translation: CASSPGTWQETQYF.

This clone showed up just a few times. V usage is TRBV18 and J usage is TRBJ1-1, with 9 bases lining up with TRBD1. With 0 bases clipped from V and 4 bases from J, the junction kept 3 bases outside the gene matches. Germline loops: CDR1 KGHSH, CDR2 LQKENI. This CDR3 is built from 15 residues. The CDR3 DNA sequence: TGTGCCAGCTCACCACCGGGGACAGGGCTCACTGAAGCTTTCTTT. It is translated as CASSPPGTGLTEAFF.

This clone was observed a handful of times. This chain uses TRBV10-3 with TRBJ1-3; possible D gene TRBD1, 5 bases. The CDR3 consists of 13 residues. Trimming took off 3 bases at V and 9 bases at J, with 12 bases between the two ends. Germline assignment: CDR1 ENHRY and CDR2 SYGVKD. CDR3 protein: CAISDLTGFTIYF. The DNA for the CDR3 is TGTGCCATCAGTGACCTCACAGGCTTCACCATATATTTT.

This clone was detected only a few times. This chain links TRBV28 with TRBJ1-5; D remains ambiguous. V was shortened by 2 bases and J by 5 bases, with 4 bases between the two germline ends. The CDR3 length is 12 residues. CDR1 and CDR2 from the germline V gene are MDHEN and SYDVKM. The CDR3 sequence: CASSLRYQPQHF. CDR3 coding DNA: TGTGCCAGCAGTTTACGGTATCAGCCCCAGCATTTT.

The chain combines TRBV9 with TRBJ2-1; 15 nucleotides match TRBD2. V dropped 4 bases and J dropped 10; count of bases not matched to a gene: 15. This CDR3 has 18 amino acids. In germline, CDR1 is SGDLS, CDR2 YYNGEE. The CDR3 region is CASSPGGLAGGGIGEQFF. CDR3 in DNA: TGTGCCAGCAGCCCAGGGGGACTAGCGGGGGGCGGAATAGGGGAGCAGTTCTTC.

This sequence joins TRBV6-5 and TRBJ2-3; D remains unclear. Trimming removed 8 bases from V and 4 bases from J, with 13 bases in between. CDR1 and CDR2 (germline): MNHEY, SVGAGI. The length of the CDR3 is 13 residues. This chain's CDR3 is CASALLSADTQYF. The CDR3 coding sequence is TGTGCCAGCGCGCTACTAAGCGCAGATACGCAGTATTTT.

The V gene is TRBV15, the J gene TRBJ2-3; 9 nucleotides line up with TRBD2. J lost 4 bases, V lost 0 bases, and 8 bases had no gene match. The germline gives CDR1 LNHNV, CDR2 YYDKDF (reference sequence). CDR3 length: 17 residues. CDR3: CATSRDLRGGKADTQYF. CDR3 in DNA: TGTGCCACCAGCAGAGATCTGCGGGGGGGAAAAGCAGATACGCAGTATTTT.

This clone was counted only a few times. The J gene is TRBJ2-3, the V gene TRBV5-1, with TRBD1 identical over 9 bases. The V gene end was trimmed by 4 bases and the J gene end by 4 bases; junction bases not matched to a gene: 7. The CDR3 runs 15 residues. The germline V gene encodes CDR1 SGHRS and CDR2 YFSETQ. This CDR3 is CASSPADRGADTQYF. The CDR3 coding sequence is TGCGCCAGCAGCCCAGCGGACAGGGGAGCAGATACGCAGTATTTT.

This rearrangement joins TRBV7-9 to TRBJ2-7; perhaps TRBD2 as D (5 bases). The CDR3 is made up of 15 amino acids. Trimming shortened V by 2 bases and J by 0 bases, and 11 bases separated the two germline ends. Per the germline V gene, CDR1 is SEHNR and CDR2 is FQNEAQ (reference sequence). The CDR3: CASSLLGESSYEQYF. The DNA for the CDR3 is TGTGCCAGCAGCTTACTCGGGGAAAGCTCCTACGAGCAGTACTTC. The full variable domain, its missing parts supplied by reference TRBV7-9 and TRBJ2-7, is DTGVSQNPRHKITKRGQNVTFRCDPISEHNRLYWYRQTLGQGPEFLTYFQNEAQLEKSRLLSDRFSAERPKGSFSTLEIQRTEQGDSAMYLCASSLLGESSYEQYFGPGTRLTVT.

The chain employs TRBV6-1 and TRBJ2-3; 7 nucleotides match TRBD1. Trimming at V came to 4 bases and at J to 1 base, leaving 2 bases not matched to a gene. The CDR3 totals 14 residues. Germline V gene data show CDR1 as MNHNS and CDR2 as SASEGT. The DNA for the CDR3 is TGTGCCAGCAGTGTCGGACAGGGCACAGATACGCAGTATTTT. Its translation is CASSVGQGTDTQYF.

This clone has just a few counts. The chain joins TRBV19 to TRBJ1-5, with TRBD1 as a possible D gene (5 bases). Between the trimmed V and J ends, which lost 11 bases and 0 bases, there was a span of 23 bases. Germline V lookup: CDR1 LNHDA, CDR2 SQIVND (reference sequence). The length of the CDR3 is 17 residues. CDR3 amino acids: CACRGPGQPLSNQPQHF. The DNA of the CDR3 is TGTGCCTGCAGAGGTCCAGGGCAGCCTCTTAGCAATCAGCCCCAGCATTTT.